This is a list of T cell receptor beta chains from one sample in a study of immune cell composition in non-small cell lung cancer. Produced via immunoSEQ multiplex PCR; TCRdb's table is partial and in-frame only. The sample holds thousands of clones, 80% to 90% seen once. Sequenced: lung tumor tissue. The source is a human donor with non-small cell lung cancer. The conserved cysteine and the conserved F or W are not part of the CDR3 here.

V	J	CDR3
TRBV6-5	TRBJ2-7	ASSRGWPYEQY
TRBV2	TRBJ2-7	ASSEPAGSRYEQY
TRBV14	TRBJ2-7	ASSPDRYPYEQY
TRBV18	TRBJ2-5	ASSPQGQETQY
TRBV27	TRBJ2-1	ASSPRKATGMGEQF
TRBV6-5	TRBJ1-1	ASSYSNRVDTEAF
TRBV5-8	TRBJ1-5	ASSWGTGGNQPQH
TRBV6-1	TRBJ1-1	ASSEEAGWNTEAF
TRBV29-1	TRBJ2-5	SVEDPRGGSGSETQY
TRBV5-1	TRBJ1-4	ASSLTDSRANEKLF
TRBV7-6	TRBJ1-3	ASSSSSGNTIY
TRBV14	TRBJ2-7	ASSQGTGGVSGDEQY
TRBV15	TRBJ2-4	ATSGSGVENIQY
TRBV7-9	TRBJ2-7	ASSLDGGPSYEQY
TRBV11-2	TRBJ2-1	ASGRRSNEQF
TRBV9	TRBJ2-1	ASSSRPGLAGKEQF
TRBV7-9	TRBJ1-1	ASSLLARSGTEAF
TRBV11-1	TRBJ2-7	ASSPRDRSYEQY
TRBV5-1	TRBJ2-2	ASSPGQGLNTGELF
TRBV2	TRBJ2-7	ASSEALQKSYEQY
TRBV7-2	TRBJ2-7	ASSLDERREGAEQY
TRBV2	TRBJ2-7	ASSVTGLAHEQY
TRBV4-2	TRBJ2-1	ASSPLPAGRGNEQF
TRBV30	TRBJ2-5	AWRRLAGGEETQY
TRBV10-3	TRBJ1-1	AISETETQNTEAF
TRBV25-1	TRBJ2-3	ASSLGGDRSTDTQY
TRBV5-4	TRBJ2-7	ASSLTGGTYEQY
TRBV19	TRBJ1-3	ASSSAGGGNTIY
TRBV19	TRBJ2-5	ASSRTVRLETQY
TRBV5-4	TRBJ2-7	ASSLAGGDYEQY
TRBV11-1	TRBJ2-7	ASSPHTGSEQY
TRBV6-1	TRBJ2-5	ASTTLGQGGETQY
TRBV6-1	TRBJ2-1	ASNLEGGEQF
TRBV6-5	TRBJ2-7	ASSYTDSGEQY
TRBV5-6	TRBJ1-2	ASSFGVGYT
TRBV19	TRBJ2-2	ASNSAPGENTGELF
TRBV6-1	TRBJ1-6	ASKPFGYSPLH
TRBV4-1	TRBJ2-3	ASSQDSGGGHTDTQY
TRBV5-5	TRBJ2-7	ASSLEEADDPYEQY
TRBV5-8	TRBJ1-1	ASSLQGAVTEAF
TRBV5-1	TRBJ2-3	ASSLGLEFWGGEGTDTQY
TRBV5-1	TRBJ2-5	ASTKTGGETQY
TRBV7-3	TRBJ2-2	ASSPSGQGLSGELF
TRBV7-2	TRBJ2-1	ASSGRLAGRNEQF
TRBV6-1	TRBJ1-1	ASSEIDSNTEAF
TRBV10-1	TRBJ1-1	ASSSPEGKAF
TRBV7-2	TRBJ1-1	ASSLDRVGEAF
TRBV5-6	TRBJ2-3	ASSLPGEGADTQY